What follows are 11 T cell receptor beta chains derived from one specimen sequenced in a study of T cell changes during pregnancy in multiple sclerosis. Sequencing was performed with immunoSEQ multiplex PCR; in TCRdb, only in-frame clones are kept and a portion is missing. Here the sample spans over 50,000 clones, around 87% being singletons. Sequencing was performed on peripheral blood from another person, used as feeder cells. The receptors here all came from a human donor whose cells served as feeder cells for cultures in a pregnancy study.

The table lists this clone with a count of one. The J gene is TRBJ1-2, the V gene TRBV4-3; no clear D gene. This CDR3 is built from 16 residues. Trimming left V 0 bases short and J 0 bases short, with 11 bases between. Germline lookup yields CDR1 LGHNA and CDR2 YSLEER. CDR3 residues: CASSQDLLTSNYGYTF. CDR3 sequence (DNA): TGCGCCAGCAGCCAAGATTTATTAACGTCTAACTATGGCTACACCTTC.

The rearrangement links TRBV14 to TRBJ2-1; 10 bases map to TRBD2. V trimming: 4 bases; J trimming: 4 bases; junction bases outside the gene matches: 7. The CDR3 totals 16 residues. CDR1 is SGHDN and CDR2 is FVKESK in the germline V gene. CDR3 loop: CASSLWTSGIYNEQFF. CDR3 nucleotides: TGTGCCAGCAGCCTTTGGACTAGCGGAATTTACAATGAGCAGTTCTTC.

The V call is TRBV7-2, the J call TRBJ2-1; no firm D call. CDR1 is SGHTA and CDR2 is FQGNSA in the germline V gene. V lost 4 bases to trimming and J lost 2 bases, with 12 bases between them. This CDR3 has 15 amino acids. The CDR3 bases are TGTGCCAGCAGCTCCACCGGAGACGCCTACAATGAGCAGTTCTTC. This encodes CASSSTGDAYNEQFF.

V is TRBV5-8 and J is TRBJ1-2; possibly TRBD1 for D (6 bases). The length of the CDR3 is 15 residues. V was clipped by 4 bases and J by 7 bases, with 20 bases between them. Per the germline V gene, CDR1 is SGHTS and CDR2 is YDEGEE. The CDR3 DNA reads as TGTGCCAGCAGCGGGGGCTGGAGTTCATTCACTGGCTACACCTTC. It codes for CASSGGWSSFTGYTF.

The V call is TRBV4-2, the J call TRBJ2-7; 7 bases line up with TRBD1. This CDR3 is 15 amino acids long. Trimming cost V 2 bases and J 4 bases; bases outside gene matches: 8. The germline V gene has CDR1 LGHNA and CDR2 YNFKEQ. The CDR3 reads CASSQQRTGSYEQYF. The CDR3 DNA follows: TGTGCCAGCAGCCAACAAAGGACAGGTTCGTACGAGCAGTACTTC.

The rearrangement links TRBV5-1 to TRBJ1-3; no reliable D call. V lost 0 bases and J lost 0, with 7 bases in between. CDR3 length: 15 residues. Germline-derived CDR1 and CDR2 are SGHRS and YFSETQ. The CDR3: CASSLDIPSGNTIYF. The CDR3 coding sequence is TGCGCCAGCAGCTTGGACATACCCTCTGGAAACACCATATATTTT.

This clone was counted a few times. The chain employs TRBV19 and TRBJ1-5; a possible D gene is TRBD1 (6 bases). CDR3 length: 13 amino acids. Germline assignment: CDR1 LNHDA and CDR2 SQIVND (reference sequence). V was trimmed by 3 bases and J by 7 bases, leaving 10 bases between them. CDR3 residues: CASSMGGGQPQHF. DNA of the CDR3: TGTGCCAGTAGTATGGGAGGGGGACAGCCCCAGCATTTT. The whole variable domain, filled in from reference TRBV19 and TRBJ1-5, reads DGGITQSPKYLFRKEGQNVTLSCEQNLNHDAMYWYRQDPGQGLRLIYYSQIVNDFQKGDIAEGYSVSREKKESFPLTVTSAQKNPTAFYLCASSMGGGQPQHFGDGTRLSIL.

This clone was seen more than once but under ten times. The chain recombines TRBV11-2 with TRBJ2-7, with 7 bases aligning to TRBD1. CDR3 size: 16 residues. Unmatched junction bases numbered 12, after V lost 4 bases and J lost 3 bases. Germline assignment: CDR1 SGHAT and CDR2 FQNNGV. Here the CDR3 DNA reads TGTGCCAGCAGCTCCCGGGCAGGGGGATCAGGCTACGAGCAGTACTTC. This encodes CASSSRAGGSGYEQYF.

This sequence joins TRBV6-5 and TRBJ1-2; D might be TRBD1 (6 bases). V dropped 4 bases and J dropped 4 bases, with 16 bases sitting between them. Germline V gene lookup returns CDR1 MNHEY and CDR2 SVGAGI. CDR3 length equals 15 residues. CDR3 amino acids: CASSLTGRGLYGYTF. DNA for the CDR3: TGTGCCAGCAGTTTAACAGGGAGGGGTCTCTATGGCTACACCTTC.

The rearrangement links TRBV7-9 to TRBJ2-1, with 9 bases aligning to TRBD1. V shed 3 bases, J shed 6 bases, and the junction held 6 bases outside the gene matches. Germline CDR1 is SEHNR and CDR2 is FQNEAQ (reference sequence). The CDR3 is 15 amino acids. CDR3 sequence: CASSFTGQGTNEQFF. The CDR3 DNA reads as TGTGCCAGCAGCTTTACGGGACAGGGTACCAATGAGCAGTTCTTC.

This clone was observed a single time. The V and J genes are TRBV7-2 and TRBJ2-7; D could derive from TRBD1 or TRBD2 (5 bases each). Trimming took 5 bases from V and 3 from J, leaving 14 bases between them. CDR3 length: 14 amino acids. Germline V gene lookup returns CDR1 SGHTA and CDR2 FQGNSA. CDR3 sequence reads: CASSRDGGFYEQYF. The CDR3 nucleotides are TGTGCCAGCAGCCGGGACGGTGGGTTCTACGAGCAGTACTTC.